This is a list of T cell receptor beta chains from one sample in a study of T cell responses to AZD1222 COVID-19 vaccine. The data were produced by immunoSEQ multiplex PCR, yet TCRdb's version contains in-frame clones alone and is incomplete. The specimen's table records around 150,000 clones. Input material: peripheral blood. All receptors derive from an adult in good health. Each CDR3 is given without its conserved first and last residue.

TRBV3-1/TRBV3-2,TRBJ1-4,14,ASSQGPGPPNEKLF
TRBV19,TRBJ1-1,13,ASSPTWGENTEAF
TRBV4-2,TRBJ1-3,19,ASSPYHPGQGAVGNGNTIY
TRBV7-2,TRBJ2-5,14,ASSWGLARVQETQY
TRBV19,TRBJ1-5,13,ASSIDGDSNQPQH
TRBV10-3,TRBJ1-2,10,AISGPKDGYT
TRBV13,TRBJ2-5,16,ASSLRPQLAGQPSTQY
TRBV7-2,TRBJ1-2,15,ASSLATSGTGPYGYT
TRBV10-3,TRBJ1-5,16,AISESVGFSFSNQPQH
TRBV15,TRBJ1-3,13,ATGGHQYSGNTIY
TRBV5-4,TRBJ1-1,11,ASSFDSVGEAF
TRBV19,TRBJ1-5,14,ASSIEAQGAGQPQH
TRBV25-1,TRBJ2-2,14,ASSEKGGGFTGELF
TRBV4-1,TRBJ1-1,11,ASSQPVGTEAF
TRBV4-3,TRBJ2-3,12,ASSQGRNTDTQY
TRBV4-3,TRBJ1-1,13,ASSQVTTSDTEAF
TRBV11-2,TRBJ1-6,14,ASSSGQGLAGSPLH
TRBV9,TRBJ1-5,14,ASSEGSQGVDQPQH
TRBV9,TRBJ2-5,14,ASSPRPAGAQETQY
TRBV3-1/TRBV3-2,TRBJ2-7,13,ASSPAGGGSYEQY
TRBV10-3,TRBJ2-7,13,AISESSRGRYEQY
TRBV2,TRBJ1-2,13,ASSESVRANYGYT
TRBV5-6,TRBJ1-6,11,ASTLWRNSPLH
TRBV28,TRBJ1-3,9,ASSAGYTIY